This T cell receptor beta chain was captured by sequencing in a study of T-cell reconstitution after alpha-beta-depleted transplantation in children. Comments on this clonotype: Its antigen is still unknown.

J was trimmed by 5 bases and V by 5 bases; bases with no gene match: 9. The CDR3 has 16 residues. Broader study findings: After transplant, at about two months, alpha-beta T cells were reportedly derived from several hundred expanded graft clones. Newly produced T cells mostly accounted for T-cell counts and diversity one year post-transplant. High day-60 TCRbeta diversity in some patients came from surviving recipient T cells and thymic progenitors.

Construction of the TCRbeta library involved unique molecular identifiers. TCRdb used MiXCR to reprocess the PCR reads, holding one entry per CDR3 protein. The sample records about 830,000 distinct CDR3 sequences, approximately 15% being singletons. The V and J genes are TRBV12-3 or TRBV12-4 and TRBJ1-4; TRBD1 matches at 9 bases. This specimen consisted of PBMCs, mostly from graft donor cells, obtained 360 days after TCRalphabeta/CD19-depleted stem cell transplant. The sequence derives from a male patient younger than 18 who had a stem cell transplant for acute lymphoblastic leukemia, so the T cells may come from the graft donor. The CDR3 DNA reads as TGTGCCAGCAGTCGCACCGGGACAGGGTTGAATGAAAAACTGTTTTTT. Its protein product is CASSRTGTGLNEKLFF.